The 32 T cell receptor beta chains below all came from one sample that was sequenced in a study of T cell repertoires in cytomegalovirus infection. TCRdb ran MiXCR on the reads and lists one entry per CDR3 protein. The profile shows about 130,000 distinct CDR3 sequences, more than 7% of them singletons. The specimen sequenced was PBMCs. These receptors came from a human donor in good health (CMV status not recorded). Some clones in this sample may be carry-over from other donors' samples.

Many counts were recorded for this clonotype. The chain couples TRBV20-1 to TRBJ1-1; D uncertain. V lost 5 bases and J 3 bases, leaving 13 bases between the germline ends. From germline, CDR1 is DFQATT and CDR2 SNEGSKA (reference sequence). This CDR3 region has 13 residues. The CDR3 protein is CSAPGPRDTEAFF. CDR3 in DNA: TGCAGTGCTCCGGGCCCTAGGGACACTGAAGCTTTCTTT.

The chain recombines TRBV6-6 with TRBJ2-5; TRBD2 matches 7 bases. V lost 5 bases and J lost 1; bases outside the gene matches: 4. This CDR3 contains 14 residues. CDR1 and CDR2 (germline): MNHNY, SVGAGI (reference sequence). This chain's CDR3 is CASSVSGPQETQYF. The CDR3 nucleotides read TGTGCCAGCAGTGTTAGCGGGCCCCAAGAGACCCAGTACTTC.

This clonotype was recorded at least ten times. The genes are TRBV9 and TRBJ2-1; possibly TRBD1 for D (6 bases). The CDR3 extends over 18 amino acids. The germline gives CDR1 SGDLS, CDR2 YYNGEE. Trimming took off 0 bases at V and 4 bases at J, with 20 bases between the two ends. The CDR3 spells CASSVEGGRSHLYNEQFF. CDR3 bases: TGTGCCAGCAGCGTAGAAGGGGGACGGTCCCACCTTTACAATGAGCAGTTCTTC.

This clonotype was observed at least ten times. V and J are TRBV5-1 and TRBJ2-1; 7 bases are a match to TRBD1. The CDR3 has 14 amino acids. Germline-derived CDR1 and CDR2 are SGHRS and YFSETQ. The J segment lost 5 bases and the V segment lost 2 bases, leaving 4 bases of the junction unmatched. The CDR3 spells CASSFRGLDNEQFF. The CDR3 DNA reads TGCGCCAGCAGCTTTAGGGGGCTGGACAATGAGCAGTTCTTC.

The J gene is TRBJ2-1, the V gene TRBV2, with D possibly being TRBD1 or TRBD2 (6 bases each). The CDR3 spans 12 residues. Trimming cost V 7 bases and J 6 bases, with 10 bases left between them. The germline gives CDR1 SNHLY, CDR2 FYNNEI. CDR3 residues: CASKEGVNEQFF. The CDR3 DNA is TGTGCCAGCAAGGAGGGGGTCAATGAGCAGTTCTTC.

In its sample, this clonotype ranks as medium-sized. The chain joins TRBV28 to TRBJ2-3, with 13 bases lining up with TRBD2. Germline CDR1 MDHEN, CDR2 SYDVKM. Unmatched junction bases numbered 8, after V lost 5 bases and J lost 6 bases. CDR3 length equals 16 residues. The CDR3 nucleotides read TGTGCCAGCAGTCCGATGACTAGCGGGGGGCCGGATACGCAGTATTTT. As protein: CASSPMTSGGPDTQYF.

The CDR3 protein is CASSNPSGANVLTF. The CDR3 bases are TGTGCCAGCAGTAATCCCTCTGGGGCCAACGTCCTGACTTTC. The chain links TRBV5-4 to TRBJ2-6; D remains ambiguous. The CDR3 is 14 residues long. Trimming pared 5 bases from V and 0 bases from J, leaving 6 bases between. Germline assignment: CDR1 SGHNT and CDR2 YYREEE (reference sequence). The complete variable domain, with remaining parts taken from reference TRBV5-4 and TRBJ2-6, reads ETGVTQSPTHLIKTRGQQVTLRCSSQSGHNTVSWYQQALGQGPQFIFQYYREEENGRGNFPPRFSGLQFPNYSSELNVNALELDDSALYLCASSNPSGANVLTFGAGSRLTVL.

The chain joins TRBV5-6 to TRBJ1-6; D is uncertain. V gave up 1 base and J gave up 9 bases, with 14 bases separating them. Per the germline V gene, CDR1 is SGHDT and CDR2 is YYEEEE. The CDR3 contains 15 residues. The CDR3 loop reads CASSLRVGTGSPLHF. In nucleotides, the CDR3 is TGTGCCAGCAGCTTGCGCGTAGGTACCGGTTCACCCCTCCACTTT.

The sample holds many counts of this clonotype. CDR3 nucleotides: TGTGCCAGCAGCTCCATAAGCTCCTACGAGCAGTACTTC. It yields the protein CASSSISSYEQYF. The rearrangement joins TRBV7-8 to TRBJ2-7; no clear D gene. The germline V gene has CDR1 SGHVS and CDR2 FQNEAQ. The V end was cut by 4 bases, the J end by 0 bases, with 7 bases between. CDR3 length: 13 amino acids.

This clonotype appeared a single time. The genes are TRBV29-1 and TRBJ2-1; 14 bases match TRBD2. CDR1 SQVTM and CDR2 ANQGSEA come from the germline V gene. V gave up 4 bases and J gave up 3 bases; unmatched junction bases: 2. This CDR3 is 15 amino acids long. The CDR3 region has the DNA TGCAGCGTTGGACTAGCGGGGGGGGTCTACAATGAGCAGTTCTTC. It translates to CSVGLAGGVYNEQFF.

The table lists this clonotype with many counts. This rearrangement joins TRBV12-3 or TRBV12-4 to TRBJ1-1, with D maybe TRBD1 (6 bases). Trimming stripped 3 bases from V and 7 bases from J, with 12 bases between. The CDR3 totals 13 residues. CDR3 sequence reads: CASSFGGKFEAFF. CDR3 DNA: TGTGCCAGCAGTTTTGGGGGCAAATTTGAAGCTTTCTTT.

This clonotype was seen repeatedly, ten times or more. This chain joins TRBV7-6 and TRBJ2-7; TRBD1 matches 10 bases. This CDR3 region has 15 residues. Germline V gives CDR1 SGHVS, CDR2 FNYEAQ. V gave up 3 bases and J gave up 3 bases; unmatched junction bases: 5. CDR3 DNA sequence: TGTGCCAGCAGCTTTGCCGGGACAGGGGACTACGAGCAGTACTTC. Protein: CASSFAGTGDYEQYF.

The genes are TRBV5-4 and TRBJ2-5; D is possibly TRBD1 (6 bases). This CDR3 is 13 amino acids long. Germline V gene sequence: CDR1 SGHNT, CDR2 YYREEE (reference sequence). Between the trimmed V and J ends, which lost 0 bases and 4 bases, there was a span of 7 bases. This CDR3 reads CASSLAGAETQYF. The CDR3 DNA follows: TGTGCCAGCAGCTTGGCAGGGGCAGAGACCCAGTACTTC. The variable domain in full, with the rest retrieved from reference TRBV5-4 and TRBJ2-5, is ETGVTQSPTHLIKTRGQQVTLRCSSQSGHNTVSWYQQALGQGPQFIFQYYREEENGRGNFPPRFSGLQFPNYSSELNVNALELDDSALYLCASSLAGAETQYFGPGTRLLVL.

This clonotype was counted many times. The V gene is TRBV5-1, the J gene TRBJ2-1; 11 bases are a match to TRBD2. Germline assignment: CDR1 SGHRS and CDR2 YFSETQ. V lost 4 bases, J lost 10 bases, and 13 bases stayed unmatched. This CDR3 is 16 amino acids long. The CDR3 bases are TGCGCCAGCAGCCCGCCGGGACTAGCGGATTCGTGGGAGCAGTTCTTC. Its translation: CASSPPGLADSWEQFF.

The CDR3 spells CASSSGWTGYTF. As DNA, the CDR3 is TGTGCCAGCAGTTCCGGATGGACAGGCTACACCTTC. The V call is TRBV6-5, the J call TRBJ1-2; a possible D gene is TRBD1 (5 bases). V was shortened by 4 bases and J by 8 bases, with 11 bases between the two germline ends. This CDR3 has 12 residues. Germline assignment: CDR1 MNHEY and CDR2 SVGAGI.

This clonotype came up many times. The chain employs TRBV4-2 and TRBJ1-3; D not certain. From germline, CDR1 is LGHNA and CDR2 YNFKEQ. There are 16 residues in the CDR3. V lost 0 bases and J 2 bases, leaving 11 bases between the germline ends. CDR3 loop: CASSQDWSQTGNTIYF. The CDR3 nucleotides read TGTGCCAGCAGCCAAGATTGGTCTCAGACTGGAAACACCATATATTTT.

The chain joins TRBV28 to TRBJ2-4; D unclear. CDR1 is MDHEN and CDR2 is SYDVKM in the germline V gene. V shed 7 bases and J shed 7 bases, with 14 bases lying between them. CDR3 length: 13 amino acids. The CDR3 protein is CASKSEGQNIQYF. Written as DNA, the CDR3 is TGTGCCAGCAAATCCGAAGGGCAGAACATTCAGTACTTC. Full variable domain (rest looked up from reference TRBV28 and TRBJ2-4): DVKVTQSSRYLVKRTGEKVFLECVQDMDHENMFWYRQDPGLGLRLIYFSYDVKMKEKGDIPEGYSVSREKKERFSLILESASTNQTSMYLCASKSEGQNIQYFGAGTRLSVL.

Many counts were recorded for this clonotype. The CDR3 sequence is CASSSLRARGSPLHF. The CDR3, as DNA: TGTGCCAGCAGTTCTCTACGCGCGCGGGGTTCACCCCTCCACTTT. The chain combines TRBV6-2 or TRBV6-3 with TRBJ1-6; unclear D gene. Trimming removed 4 bases at V and 9 bases at J, with 16 bases between. The CDR3 length is 15 residues. Germline V gene data show CDR1 as MNHEY and CDR2 as SVGEGT.

This clonotype showed up many times. The chain couples TRBV15 to TRBJ1-5, with D hard to call. The CDR3 has 15 amino acids. Trimming shortened V by 0 bases and J by 0 bases, and 6 bases separated the two germline ends. Germline V gene lookup returns CDR1 LNHNV and CDR2 YYDKDF (reference sequence). CDR3 in amino acids: CATSRDRYSNQPQHF. The DNA of the CDR3 is TGTGCCACCAGCAGAGACAGGTATAGCAATCAGCCCCAGCATTTT.

This clonotype was recorded a few times. The chain links TRBV6-2 or TRBV6-3 to TRBJ1-1, with D tentatively TRBD1 (5 bases). Trimming left V 5 bases short and J 5 bases short, with 18 bases between. The CDR3 sequence is 15 residues long. Germline V gene lookup returns CDR1 MNHEY and CDR2 SVGEGT. CDR3 region: CASSPPGAAGTEAFF. The CDR3 DNA is TGTGCCAGCAGTCCCCCCGGGGCGGCGGGGACTGAAGCTTTCTTT.

This clonotype was picked up many times. The chain carries TRBV28 and TRBJ1-6; 7 bases agree with TRBD1. CDR3 size: 15 residues. Germline V gene data show CDR1 as MDHEN and CDR2 as SYDVKM. Trimming cost V 6 bases and J 5 bases; bases outside gene matches: 7. The CDR3 coding sequence is TGTGCCAGCAGGCCTTGGGGGACAGATAATTCACCCCTCCACTTT. Its translation: CASRPWGTDNSPLHF. The full variable domain, in which reference TRBV28 and TRBJ1-6 provide the parts outside the CDR3, is DVKVTQSSRYLVKRTGEKVFLECVQDMDHENMFWYRQDPGLGLRLIYFSYDVKMKEKGDIPEGYSVSREKKERFSLILESASTNQTSMYLCASRPWGTDNSPLHFGNGTRLTVT.

This clonotype was counted many times. The chain recombines TRBV7-8 with TRBJ2-7; TRBD2 matches at 7 bases. There are 14 residues in the CDR3. The germline CDR1 and CDR2 sequences are SGHVS and FQNEAQ. V lost 6 bases, J lost 4 bases, and 9 bases stayed unmatched. The DNA of the CDR3 is TGTGCCAGCAGTTACGGCTTCGGGGGGTACGAGCAGTACTTC. Translating it yields CASSYGFGGYEQYF.

This clonotype was seen ten or more times. J is TRBJ2-3 and V is TRBV5-4, with a possible D match to TRBD2 (5 bases). The V end lost 0 bases, the J end lost 0 bases, and 14 bases lay between the germline ends. The CDR3 has 17 residues. Germline values: CDR1 SGHNT, CDR2 YYREEE (reference sequence). The CDR3 spells CASSLGVGSGSTDTQYF. The CDR3 region has the DNA TGTGCCAGCAGCTTGGGGGTGGGTTCGGGGAGCACAGATACGCAGTATTTT.

This clonotype was observed many times. The rearrangement links TRBV10-3 to TRBJ1-1; D ambiguous. Germline assignment: CDR1 ENHRY and CDR2 SYGVKD. The CDR3 extends over 13 amino acids. Between the trimmed V and J ends, which lost 8 bases and 1 base, there was a span of 11 bases. The CDR3 nucleotides read TGTGCCATCGGGCACACTGAGAACACTGAAGCTTTCTTT. Its protein is CAIGHTENTEAFF.

This clonotype was seen repeatedly, ten times or more. The chain has TRBV7-2 and TRBJ2-1; no definite D call. The V gene's germline CDR1 is SGHTA and CDR2 FQGNSA. Trimming cost V 3 bases and J 0 bases, with 12 bases left between them. CDR3 length: 16 amino acids. CDR3 in DNA: TGTGCCAGCAGCTTTATTGGCGGTTCCTCCTACAATGAGCAGTTCTTC. It encodes CASSFIGGSSYNEQFF.

The sample holds many counts of this clonotype. The V gene is TRBV12-3 or TRBV12-4, the J gene TRBJ1-1; D gene uncertain. Trimming removed 3 bases from V and 6 bases from J, with 11 bases in between. The CDR3 loop spans 13 amino acids. The CDR3 coding sequence is TGTGCCAGCAGTTTGTCGGCAGGTTCTGAAGCTTTCTTT. Translating gives CASSLSAGSEAFF.

This clonotype was picked up a small number of times. The V and J genes are TRBV20-1 and TRBJ2-7; TRBD2 might be the D (5 bases). Trimming removed 6 bases from V and 4 bases from J, with 16 bases in between. This CDR3 region has 13 residues. CDR1 is DFQATT, CDR2 SNEGSKA, per germline (reference sequence). The CDR3 nucleotides are TGCAGTGCACCTACTAGGCCAAGTTACGAGCAGTACTTC. Amino acids: CSAPTRPSYEQYF.

This clonotype was picked up a small number of times. The genes are TRBV20-1 and TRBJ2-1, with TRBD2 identical over 11 bases. Germline trimming cut 5 bases from V and 0 bases from J; bases unmatched to any gene: 6. Germline V lookup: CDR1 DFQATT, CDR2 SNEGSKA (reference sequence). The CDR3 runs 16 residues. The CDR3 loop is CSAFSGGASSYNEQFF. The CDR3 nucleotides are TGCAGTGCTTTTAGCGGGGGGGCAAGCTCCTACAATGAGCAGTTCTTC.

This clonotype was detected many times. The chain recombines TRBV7-8 with TRBJ2-7, with 8 bases that match TRBD2. CDR1 SGHVS and CDR2 FQNEAQ come from the germline V gene. The CDR3 totals 14 residues. V lost 5 bases, J lost 2 bases, and 5 bases stayed unmatched. In DNA form, the CDR3 reads TGTGCCAGCAGCGCACGGGGACTAGCCTACGAGCAGTACTTC. This gives the protein CASSARGLAYEQYF.

This clonotype was seen ten or more times. The V gene is TRBV19, the J gene TRBJ1-1; possibly TRBD1 for D (5 bases). CDR3 length: 15 residues. Germline loops: CDR1 LNHDA, CDR2 SQIVND (reference sequence). V was clipped by 3 bases and J by 0 bases, with 11 bases between them. CDR3 in amino acids: CASSMGPKMNTEAFF. CDR3 DNA: TGTGCCAGTAGTATGGGACCGAAAATGAACACTGAAGCTTTCTTT. The full variable domain, with the rest looked up from reference TRBV19 and TRBJ1-1, is DGGITQSPKYLFRKEGQNVTLSCEQNLNHDAMYWYRQDPGQGLRLIYYSQIVNDFQKGDIAEGYSVSREKKESFPLTVTSAQKNPTAFYLCASSMGPKMNTEAFFGQGTRLTVV.

This clonotype was counted between two and nine times. The chain uses TRBV28 and TRBJ2-6; D is undetermined. The length of the CDR3 is 17 residues. The V end lost 6 bases, the J end lost 1 base, and 16 bases lay between the germline ends. CDR1 and CDR2 (germline): MDHEN, SYDVKM. The CDR3 reads CASSPLGLFSGANVLTF. The CDR3 bases are TGTGCCAGCAGCCCCCTCGGTTTGTTTTCTGGGGCCAACGTCCTGACTTTC.

The chain is built from TRBV25-1 and TRBJ2-5, with 9 bases aligning to TRBD1. The CDR3 extends over 16 amino acids. Germline V CDR1 and CDR2: MGHDK, SYGVNS. After removal of 4 bases from V and 5 bases from J, the junction contained 11 bases not matched to a gene. CDR3 DNA: TGTGCCAGCAGTGTAACCGGGACAGGGTTAATGGAGACCCAGTACTTC. Translating gives CASSVTGTGLMETQYF.